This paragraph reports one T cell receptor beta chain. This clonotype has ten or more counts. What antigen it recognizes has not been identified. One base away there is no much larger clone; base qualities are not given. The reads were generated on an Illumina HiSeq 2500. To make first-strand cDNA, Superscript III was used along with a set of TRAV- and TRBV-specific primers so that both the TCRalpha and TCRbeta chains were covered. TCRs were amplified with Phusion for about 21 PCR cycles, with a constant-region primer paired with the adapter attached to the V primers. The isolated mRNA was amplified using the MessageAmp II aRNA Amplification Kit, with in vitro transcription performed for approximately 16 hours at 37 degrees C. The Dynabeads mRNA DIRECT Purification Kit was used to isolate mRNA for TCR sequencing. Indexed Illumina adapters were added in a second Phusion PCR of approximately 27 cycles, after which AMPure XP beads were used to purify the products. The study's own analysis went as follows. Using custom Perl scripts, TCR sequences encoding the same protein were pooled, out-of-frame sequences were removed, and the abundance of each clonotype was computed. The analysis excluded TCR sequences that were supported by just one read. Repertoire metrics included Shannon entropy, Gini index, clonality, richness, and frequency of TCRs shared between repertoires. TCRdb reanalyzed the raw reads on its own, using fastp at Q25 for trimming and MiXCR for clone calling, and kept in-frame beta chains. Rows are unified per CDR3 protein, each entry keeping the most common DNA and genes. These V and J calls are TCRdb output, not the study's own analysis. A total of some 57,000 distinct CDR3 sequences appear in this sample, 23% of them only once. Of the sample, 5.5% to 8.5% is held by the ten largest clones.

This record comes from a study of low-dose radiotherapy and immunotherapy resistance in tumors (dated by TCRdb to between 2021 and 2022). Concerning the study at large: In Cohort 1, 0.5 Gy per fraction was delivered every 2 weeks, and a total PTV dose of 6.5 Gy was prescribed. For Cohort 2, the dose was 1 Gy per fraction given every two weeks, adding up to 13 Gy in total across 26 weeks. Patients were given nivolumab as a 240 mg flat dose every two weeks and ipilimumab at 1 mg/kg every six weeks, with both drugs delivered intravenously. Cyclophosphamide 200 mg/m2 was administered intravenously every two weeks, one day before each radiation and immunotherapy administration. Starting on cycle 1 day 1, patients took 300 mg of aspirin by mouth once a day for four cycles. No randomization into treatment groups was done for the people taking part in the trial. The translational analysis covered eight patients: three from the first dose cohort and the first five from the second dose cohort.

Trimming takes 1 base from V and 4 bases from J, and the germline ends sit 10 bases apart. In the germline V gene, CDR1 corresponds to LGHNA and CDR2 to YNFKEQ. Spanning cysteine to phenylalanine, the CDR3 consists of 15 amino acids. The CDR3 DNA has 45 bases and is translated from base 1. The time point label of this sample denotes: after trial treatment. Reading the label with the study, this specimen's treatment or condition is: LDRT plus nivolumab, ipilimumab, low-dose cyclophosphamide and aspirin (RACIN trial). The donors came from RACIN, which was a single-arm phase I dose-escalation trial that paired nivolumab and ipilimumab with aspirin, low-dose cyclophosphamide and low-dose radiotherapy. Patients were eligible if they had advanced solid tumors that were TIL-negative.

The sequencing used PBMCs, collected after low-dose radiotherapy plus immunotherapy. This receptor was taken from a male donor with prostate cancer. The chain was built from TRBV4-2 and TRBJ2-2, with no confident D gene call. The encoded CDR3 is CASSQAGPSTGELFF. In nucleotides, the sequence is TGTGCCAGCAGCCAAGCAGGTCCTTCCACCGGGGAGCTGTTTTTT.